This is a list of T cell receptor beta chains from one sample in a study of blood T cell repertoires in COVID-19. Using immunoSEQ multiplex PCR, the repertoire was profiled, and TCRdb retains in-frame clones only, with some absent. This sample has under 450,000 clones, with about 89% found just once. Sequencing was performed on peripheral blood. The receptors originated from a woman aged 40 to 50 with COVID-19, enrolled during active disease. Each CDR3 is given with its conserved first and last residue. The size entry is marked missing in some rows and otherwise reads once, few, many or a size class.

j_call	v_call	cdr3_length	clone_size	cdr3_aa
TRBJ1-2	TRBV5-1	14	few	CASSPGSRQGGYTF
TRBJ2-7	TRBV4-3	14	NA	CASSFSGGSYEQYF
TRBJ1-2	TRBV19	16	NA	CASSIDPGTGLRGYTF
TRBJ2-7	TRBV5-4	15	NA	CASSSLWTASYEQYF
TRBJ2-4	TRBV5-1	12	NA	CASSLDRNIQYF
TRBJ2-7	TRBV5-4	13	NA	CASSWPGSYEQYF
TRBJ2-1	TRBV7-2	16	NA	CASSLVGSGLYNEQFF
TRBJ2-6	TRBV7-9	18	NA	CASSRTGFLVSGANVLTF
TRBJ1-1	TRBV27	17	NA	CASSPILGRGWHTEAFF
TRBJ1-6	TRBV19	15	once	CASSIPQGLGSPLHF
TRBJ1-3	TRBV3-1/TRBV3-2	17	NA	CASSPTEGTGAGNTIYF
TRBJ1-1	TRBV29-1	13	NA	CSVEQGSNTEAFF
TRBJ2-4	TRBV27	15	NA	CASSLIQEARNIQYF